The clone carrying this TCR beta chain was seen a few times. The antigen is unknown. This sample was included in a study of CD8 T cells in ankylosing spondylitis. Findings and caveats of the study: Blood from ankylosing spondylitis patients appeared to carry a characteristic eight-variant TCR beta motif.

Each CDR3 protein is one row after TCRdb ran MiXCR on the 5' RACE reads. This sample has about 750,000 distinct CDR3 sequences, with around 20% found just once. The CDR3 has 16 amino acids. V lost 0 bases to trimming and J lost 5 bases; unmatched junction nucleotides: 7. Germline assignment: CDR1 LGHNA and CDR2 YSLEER. J is TRBJ2-7 and V is TRBV4-3, with 10 nucleotides matching TRBD2. Sample: blood, either unsorted or a sorted T cell fraction (not recorded which). This TCR was recovered from a male donor with ankylosing spondylitis. CDR3 residues: CASSQDLASGSNEQYF. The CDR3 DNA reads as TGCGCCAGCAGCCAAGATCTGGCTAGCGGGAGTAACGAGCAGTACTTC.